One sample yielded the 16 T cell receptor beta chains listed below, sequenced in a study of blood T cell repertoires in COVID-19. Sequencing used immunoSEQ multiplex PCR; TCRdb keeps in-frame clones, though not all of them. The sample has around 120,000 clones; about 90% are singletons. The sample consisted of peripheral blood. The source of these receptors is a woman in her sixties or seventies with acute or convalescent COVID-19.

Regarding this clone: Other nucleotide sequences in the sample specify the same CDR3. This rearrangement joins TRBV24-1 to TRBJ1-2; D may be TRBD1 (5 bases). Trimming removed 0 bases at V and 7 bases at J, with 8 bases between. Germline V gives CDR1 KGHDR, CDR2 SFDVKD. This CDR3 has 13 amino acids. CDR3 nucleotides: TGTGCCACCAGTGATTTGCGGGGGTCTGGCTACACCTTC. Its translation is CATSDLRGSGYTF.

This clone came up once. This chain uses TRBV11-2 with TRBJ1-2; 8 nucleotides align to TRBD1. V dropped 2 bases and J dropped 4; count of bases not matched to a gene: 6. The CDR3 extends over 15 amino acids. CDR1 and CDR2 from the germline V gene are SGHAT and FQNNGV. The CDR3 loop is CASSLYGDRGYGYTF. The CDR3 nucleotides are TGTGCCAGCAGCTTATATGGAGACAGGGGCTATGGCTACACCTTC.

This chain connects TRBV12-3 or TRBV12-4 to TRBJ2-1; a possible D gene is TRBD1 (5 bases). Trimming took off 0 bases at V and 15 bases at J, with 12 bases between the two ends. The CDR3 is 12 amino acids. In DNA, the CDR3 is TGTGCCAGCAGTTTAGCAGGGGTCGTGGTGTTCTTC. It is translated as CASSLAGVVVFF.

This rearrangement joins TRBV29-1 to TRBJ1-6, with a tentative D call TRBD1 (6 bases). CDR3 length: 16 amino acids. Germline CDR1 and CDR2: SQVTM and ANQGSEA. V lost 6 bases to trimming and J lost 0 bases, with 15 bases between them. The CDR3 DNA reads TGCAGCGTCAGCGGGGGCGAGAGCTCCTATAATTCACCCCTCCACTTT. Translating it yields CSVSGGESSYNSPLHF.

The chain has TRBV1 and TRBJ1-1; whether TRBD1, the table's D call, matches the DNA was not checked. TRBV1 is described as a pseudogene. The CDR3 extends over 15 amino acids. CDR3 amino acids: CTSPRDRVMNTEAFF. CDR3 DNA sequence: TGCACCAGCCCCCGGGACAGAGTAATGAACACTGAAGCTTTCTTT.

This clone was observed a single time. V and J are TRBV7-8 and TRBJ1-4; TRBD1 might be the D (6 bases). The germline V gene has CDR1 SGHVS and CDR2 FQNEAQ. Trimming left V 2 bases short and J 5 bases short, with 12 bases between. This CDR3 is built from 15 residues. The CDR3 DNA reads TGTGCCAGCAGCTTAAGAGTCAGGGGAAATGAAAAACTGTTTTTT. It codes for CASSLRVRGNEKLFF.

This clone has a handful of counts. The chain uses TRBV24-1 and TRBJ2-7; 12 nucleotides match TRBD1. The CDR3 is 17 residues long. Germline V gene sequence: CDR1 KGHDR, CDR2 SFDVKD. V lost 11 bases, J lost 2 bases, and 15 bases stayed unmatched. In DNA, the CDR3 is TGTGCCAGTAGGGATCCGGGACAGGGGGCTAAGGCCTACGAGCAGTACTTC. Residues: CASRDPGQGAKAYEQYF.

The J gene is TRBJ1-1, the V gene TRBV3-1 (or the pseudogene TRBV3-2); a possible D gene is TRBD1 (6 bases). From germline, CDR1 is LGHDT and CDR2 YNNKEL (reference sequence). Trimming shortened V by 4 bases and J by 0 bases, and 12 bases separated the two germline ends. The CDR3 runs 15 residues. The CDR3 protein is CASSRAGTMNTEAFF. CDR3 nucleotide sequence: TGTGCCAGCAGCCGAGCCGGGACAATGAACACTGAAGCTTTCTTT.

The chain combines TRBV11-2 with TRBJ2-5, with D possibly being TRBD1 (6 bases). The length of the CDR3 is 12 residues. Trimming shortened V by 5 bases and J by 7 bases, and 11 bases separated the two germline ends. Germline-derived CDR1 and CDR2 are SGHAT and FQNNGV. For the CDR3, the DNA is TGTGCCAGCAGCCCAGGGGCGGGGACCCAGTACTTC. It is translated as CASSPGAGTQYF.

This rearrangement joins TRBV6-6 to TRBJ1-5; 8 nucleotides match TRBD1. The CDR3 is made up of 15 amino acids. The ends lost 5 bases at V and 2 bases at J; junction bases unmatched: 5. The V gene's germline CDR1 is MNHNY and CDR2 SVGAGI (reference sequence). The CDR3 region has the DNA TGTGCCAGCAGTACAGGGGGTTGGGGCAATCAGCCCCAGCATTTT. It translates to CASSTGGWGNQPQHF.

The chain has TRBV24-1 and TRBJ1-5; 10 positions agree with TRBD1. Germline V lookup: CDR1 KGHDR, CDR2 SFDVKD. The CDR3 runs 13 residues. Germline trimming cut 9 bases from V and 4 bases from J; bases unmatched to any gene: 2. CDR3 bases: TGTGCCACCGCGGGACAGGGGAATCAGCCCCAGCATTTT. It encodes CATAGQGNQPQHF.

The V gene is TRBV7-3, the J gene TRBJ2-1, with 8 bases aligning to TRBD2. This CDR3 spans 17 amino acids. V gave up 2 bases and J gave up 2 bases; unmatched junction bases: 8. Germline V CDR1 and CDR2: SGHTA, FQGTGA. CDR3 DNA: TGTGCCAGCAGCTTAGGGGCGGGGGGCCCGCCCTACAATGAGCAGTTCTTC. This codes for CASSLGAGGPPYNEQFF.

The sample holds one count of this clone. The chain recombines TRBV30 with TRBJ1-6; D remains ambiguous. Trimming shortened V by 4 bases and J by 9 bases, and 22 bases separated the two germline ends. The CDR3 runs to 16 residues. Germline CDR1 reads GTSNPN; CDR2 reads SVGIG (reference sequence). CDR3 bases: TGTGCCTGGATTCATAACGGGCGGAGGACGAGTTCACCCCTCCACTTT. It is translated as CAWIHNGRRTSSPLHF.

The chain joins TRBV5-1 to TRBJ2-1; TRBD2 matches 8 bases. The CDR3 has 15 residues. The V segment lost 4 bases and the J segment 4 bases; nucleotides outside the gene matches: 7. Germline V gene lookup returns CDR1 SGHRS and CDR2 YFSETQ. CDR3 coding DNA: TGCGCCAGCAGCCCCGGGGTAGCGGGGTACAATGAGCAGTTCTTC. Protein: CASSPGVAGYNEQFF.

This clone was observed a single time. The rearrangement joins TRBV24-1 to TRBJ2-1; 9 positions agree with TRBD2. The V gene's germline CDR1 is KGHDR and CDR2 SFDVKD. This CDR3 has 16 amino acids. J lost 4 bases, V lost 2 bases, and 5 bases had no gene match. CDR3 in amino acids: CATSDSSGEEYNEQFF. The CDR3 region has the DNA TGTGCCACCAGTGATTCTAGCGGGGAAGAATACAATGAGCAGTTCTTC.

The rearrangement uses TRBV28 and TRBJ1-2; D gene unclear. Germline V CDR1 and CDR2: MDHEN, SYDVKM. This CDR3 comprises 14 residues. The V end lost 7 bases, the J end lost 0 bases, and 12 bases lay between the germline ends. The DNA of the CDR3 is TGTGCCAGCACCCTAGGCTTGTCTAACTATGGCTACACCTTC. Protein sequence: CASTLGLSNYGYTF.